This is a list of T cell receptor beta chains from one sample in a study of T cell repertoires in cytomegalovirus infection. TCRdb re-analysed the reads in MiXCR, keeping a single row per CDR3 protein. The sample gives tens of thousands of distinct CDR3 sequences, 20% to 25% of which show up once; around 20% is in the top ten. The antigens of these receptors remain unknown. Sequenced sample: PBMCs, sequenced either directly or after in vitro stimulation (not recorded which). The receptors stem from a human donor in good health (CMV status not recorded). Some clones in this sample may be carry-over from other donors' samples. Each CDR3 is given with its conserved first and last residue. Fields, in order: D gene, V gene, clone size, J gene, CDR3 DNA, CDR3 protein. The D gene is left open where the match is weak. The size field is filled for only some rows; it gives once, few, many or a size class.

TRBD2,TRBV4-3,NA,TRBJ2-2,TGCGCCAGCAGCCAAGATTTAGGTCAGCGGGGTGGCGGGGAGCTGTTTTTT,CASSQDLGQRGGGELFF
TRBD2,TRBV11-2,NA,TRBJ2-3,TGTGCCAGCAGCCAATCTAGCGGGAGGACAGATACGCAGTATTTT,CASSQSSGRTDTQYF
NA,TRBV11-2,few,TRBJ2-5,TGTGCCAGCAGCTTACTCGCCTGGCAAGAGACCCAGTACTTC,CASSLLAWQETQYF
TRBD2,TRBV15,NA,TRBJ2-1,TGTGCCACCAGCAGACCTAAACTAGCGGGAGTTCCCAATGAGCAGTTCTTC,CATSRPKLAGVPNEQFF
TRBD1,TRBV20-1,few,TRBJ2-7,TGCAGCGCACTAAAAGGGGACAGGAGAAAGGACGAGCAGTACTTC,CSALKGDRRKDEQYF
TRBD2,TRBV5-1,NA,TRBJ2-1,TGCGCCAGCAGCTTTTGGGGACTAGCGGGAGAGGTTGGGAATGAGCAGTTCTTC,CASSFWGLAGEVGNEQFF
NA,TRBV7-9,many,TRBJ2-5,TGTGCCAGCAGCCCGCCCGGGGTAGCGGAAGAGACCCAGTACTTC,CASSPPGVAEETQYF
TRBD2,TRBV7-2,many,TRBJ2-3,TGTGCCAGCAGACCTTCGCGGACTAGCAGGAGAACAGATACGCAGTATTTT,CASRPSRTSRRTDTQYF
TRBD2,TRBV12-3/TRBV12-4,large,TRBJ2-5,TGTGCCAGCAGTTTTGCTAGCGGGAGAGTCGGGGTTAGAGAGACCCAGTACTTC,CASSFASGRVGVRETQYF
TRBD2,TRBV6-2/TRBV6-3,many,TRBJ2-7,TGTGCCAGCAGATACTGGGCTAGCGGGAGTTACGAGCAGTACTTC,CASRYWASGSYEQYF
NA,TRBV28,NA,TRBJ2-5,TGTGCCACGGATCCAACCTTCCCGGTCCACGGGCCGGAGACCCAGTACTTC,CATDPTFPVHGPETQYF
NA,TRBV6-2/TRBV6-3,NA,TRBJ2-7,TGTGCCAGCAGAAACGTGGACTATCCTGACTACGAGCAGTACTTC,CASRNVDYPDYEQYF
NA,TRBV28,NA,TRBJ1-2,TGTGCCAGCAGGCTAGTGGACGGCTACACCTTC,CASRLVDGYTF
NA,TRBV7-2,many,TRBJ1-6,TGTGCCAGCAGCTTATCCGCTAGCTCCTATAATTCACCCCTCCACTTT,CASSLSASSYNSPLHF
NA,TRBV20-1,few,TRBJ1-1,TGCAGTGCGGACCGACAGATCAACACTGAAGCTTTCTTT,CSADRQINTEAFF
NA,TRBV12-3/TRBV12-4,NA,TRBJ1-6,TGTGCCAGCAGTGAAAGGGACCCAAAATCAGGGGTGATCTCCTATAATTCACCCCTCCACTTT,CASSERDPKSGVISYNSPLHF
TRBD1,TRBV19,few,TRBJ1-4,TGTGCCAGTAGTACCGGGACAGCAACTAATGAAAAACTGTTTTTT,CASSTGTATNEKLFF
TRBD2,TRBV20-1,NA,TRBJ2-3,TGCAGTTCCCGGGGTTTGGTGGCTAGCGGGACGACAGATACGCAGTATTTT,CSSRGLVASGTTDTQYF
NA,TRBV7-6,NA,TRBJ2-2,TGTGCCAGCAGCTTAACAGGGTCCTTCGGTGCCGGGGAGCTGTTTTTT,CASSLTGSFGAGELFF
NA,TRBV7-2,many,TRBJ2-3,TGTGCCAGCAGCGAAACCGTCCTAGCGTTCACAGATACGCAGTATTTT,CASSETVLAFTDTQYF
NA,TRBV29-1,once,TRBJ1-1,TGCAGCGTTGACCGAGGCGGGGGGGGAAGCACTGAAGCTTTCTTT,CSVDRGGGGSTEAFF
NA,TRBV5-4,many,TRBJ2-1,TGTGCCAGCAGCTCGATGACTAGGGGCACGCATGAGCAGTTCTTC,CASSSMTRGTHEQFF
NA,TRBV4-1,many,TRBJ1-2,TGCGCCAGCAGCCTTTCGTTTTTGGACAAAGCTAACTATGGCTACACCTTC,CASSLSFLDKANYGYTF
NA,TRBV18,NA,TRBJ2-7,TGTGCCAGCTCACCGGCGGGGACAGCGACTTACGAGCAGTACTTC,CASSPAGTATYEQYF
TRBD1,TRBV9,NA,TRBJ2-1,TGTGCCAGCAGCGTCAGACAGGGGGCGCAGGGTGAGCAGTTCTTC,CASSVRQGAQGEQFF
TRBD1,TRBV6-5,many,TRBJ2-7,TGTGCCAGCAGAGGGACAGGGTTGGAATTC,CASRGTGLEF
NA,TRBV7-2,many,TRBJ2-5,TGTGCCAGCAGCGGCAGTCAGACAGAGACCCAGTACTTC,CASSGSQTETQYF
NA,TRBV6-4,few,TRBJ1-5,TGTGCCAGCAGTGCGTACAGGTTTGGCGTGAGCAATCAGCCCCAGCATTTT,CASSAYRFGVSNQPQHF
NA,TRBV2,NA,TRBJ2-1,TGTGCCAGCAGTGGGGGACATGAGCAGTTCTTC,CASSGGHEQFF
TRBD2,TRBV28,many,TRBJ2-4,TGTGCCAGCAGTTTACGGGGGGTTCCCCTAAACATTCAGTACTTC,CASSLRGVPLNIQYF
TRBD2,TRBV6-6,NA,TRBJ2-3,TGTGCCAGCAGTACTGGGACTAGCGGGAGTTACACAGATACGCAGTATTTT,CASSTGTSGSYTDTQYF
NA,TRBV12-3/TRBV12-4,many,TRBJ2-7,TGTGCCAGCAGTTTGGCGGGACCAGTCTACGAGCAGTACTTC,CASSLAGPVYEQYF
NA,TRBV14,NA,TRBJ1-1,TGTGCCAGCAGCCAAGTAGGAAGGACTGAAGCTTTCTTT,CASSQVGRTEAFF
TRBD2,TRBV5-1,NA,TRBJ2-7,TGCGCCAGCAGCTTGGCAACGCTGGCGGGGGAATACAAGCAGTACTTC,CASSLATLAGEYKQYF
NA,TRBV2,NA,TRBJ2-2,TGTGCCAGCAGGTCAGAAAGGGACACCGGGGAGCTGTTTTTT,CASRSERDTGELFF
TRBD1,TRBV4-3,NA,TRBJ2-4,TGCGCCAGCAGCCAAGCCGGACAGGGAGCCAAAAACATTCAGTACTTC,CASSQAGQGAKNIQYF
NA,TRBV9,once,TRBJ2-3,TGTGCCAGCAGCGTAGAGGAGGGGATTCTCACAGATACGCAGTATTTT,CASSVEEGILTDTQYF
NA,TRBV12-3/TRBV12-4,hyperexpanded,TRBJ2-2,TGTGCCAGCAGTGTAGGGCCCGCCGGGGAGCTGTTTTTT,CASSVGPAGELFF
TRBD1,TRBV7-9,few,TRBJ1-2,TGTGCCAGCAGCGGAAAGGACAGGGGTGCTGGCTACACCTTC,CASSGKDRGAGYTF
TRBD1,TRBV20-1,NA,TRBJ1-4,TGCAGTGCTCAAGTAAACATACAGGGGGAAAAACTGTTTTTT,CSAQVNIQGEKLFF
TRBD2,TRBV7-2,many,TRBJ2-5,TGTGCCAGCAGCTTACCGAGACTAGCGGGGCTGAAAGAGACCCAGTACTTC,CASSLPRLAGLKETQYF
NA,TRBV20-1,few,TRBJ2-3,TGCAGTGCTAGAGGAGCCTCCAAGGCCACAGATACGCAGTATTTT,CSARGASKATDTQYF